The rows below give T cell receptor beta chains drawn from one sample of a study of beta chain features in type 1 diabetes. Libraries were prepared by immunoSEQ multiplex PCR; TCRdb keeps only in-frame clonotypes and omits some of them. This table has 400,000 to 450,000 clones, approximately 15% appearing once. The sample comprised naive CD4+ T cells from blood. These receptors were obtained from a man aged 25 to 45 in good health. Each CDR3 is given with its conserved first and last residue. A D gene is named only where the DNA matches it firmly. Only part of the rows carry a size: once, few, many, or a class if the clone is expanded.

cdr3_nt: TGCGCCAGCAGCCAAGAGAACAGGGATAATGAGCAGTTCTTC; cdr3_aa: CASSQENRDNEQFF; clone_size: .; d_call: .; v_call: TRBV4-3; j_call: TRBJ2-1
cdr3_nt: TGTGCCAGCAGCTTAGTTGGACTAGCTGTTAACACCGGGGAGCTGTTTTTT; cdr3_aa: CASSLVGLAVNTGELFF; clone_size: few; d_call: TRBD2; v_call: TRBV7-2; j_call: TRBJ2-2
cdr3_nt: TGTGCCAGCAGCGTAGCGGGCTTCTCCTACGAGCAGTACTTC; cdr3_aa: CASSVAGFSYEQYF; clone_size: .; d_call: .; v_call: TRBV9; j_call: TRBJ2-7
cdr3_nt: TGTGCCAGCAGCAACGAGGGGGGGAAGACCCAGTACTTC; cdr3_aa: CASSNEGGKTQYF; clone_size: few; d_call: .; v_call: TRBV7-2; j_call: TRBJ2-5
cdr3_nt: TGTGCCAGCAGCCCCCTAGGGCGTGGCGGAAACACCATATATTTT; cdr3_aa: CASSPLGRGGNTIYF; clone_size: .; d_call: .; v_call: TRBV13; j_call: TRBJ1-3
cdr3_nt: TGTGCCAGCAGCTTAACGGGACTGTTAGCTGCGGCGAGCACCGGGGAGCTGTTTTTT; cdr3_aa: CASSLTGLLAAASTGELFF; clone_size: few; d_call: .; v_call: TRBV7-8; j_call: TRBJ2-2
cdr3_nt: TGTGCCAGCAGCTTAGCTGTGGGGACAGGGGGGAATGAGCAGTTCTTC; cdr3_aa: CASSLAVGTGGNEQFF; clone_size: .; d_call: TRBD1; v_call: TRBV7-9; j_call: TRBJ2-1
cdr3_nt: TGTGCCAGCAGTCGGTTAGACAGGGGTGGTTTTAAATATTCACCCCTCCACTTT; cdr3_aa: CASSRLDRGGFKYSPLHF; clone_size: few; d_call: TRBD1; v_call: TRBV27; j_call: TRBJ1-6
cdr3_nt: TGTGCCAGCAGACAGGGGGTGATTCATACGCAGTATTTT; cdr3_aa: CASRQGVIHTQYF; clone_size: few; d_call: TRBD1; v_call: TRBV2; j_call: TRBJ2-3
cdr3_nt: TGCGCCAGCAGCCCTGAATCAAGGCCCAACTATGGCTACACCTTC; cdr3_aa: CASSPESRPNYGYTF; clone_size: .; d_call: .; v_call: TRBV4-3; j_call: TRBJ1-2
cdr3_nt: TGTGCCAGCAGCCCTGAGAGGTCGGGGGGGCGAGACAATGAGCAGTTCTTC; cdr3_aa: CASSPERSGGRDNEQFF; clone_size: .; d_call: TRBD2; v_call: TRBV9; j_call: TRBJ2-1
cdr3_nt: TGTGCCTGGAGCCCCCTGAGCGGGGCTTTCTTT; cdr3_aa: CAWSPLSGAFF; clone_size: .; d_call: .; v_call: TRBV30; j_call: TRBJ1-1
cdr3_nt: TGTGCCAGCTGGGGCTTCACAGATACGCAGTATTTT; cdr3_aa: CASWGFTDTQYF; clone_size: few; d_call: .; v_call: TRBV7-2; j_call: TRBJ2-3
cdr3_nt: TGTGCCAGCAGCCGACAGGGCGCTAACTATGGCTACACCTTC; cdr3_aa: CASSRQGANYGYTF; clone_size: .; d_call: TRBD1; v_call: TRBV6-5; j_call: TRBJ1-2
cdr3_nt: TGCGCCAGCAGCCAAATGTGGAGGGGGAACTCTGGAAACACCATATATTTT; cdr3_aa: CASSQMWRGNSGNTIYF; clone_size: few; d_call: .; v_call: TRBV4-3; j_call: TRBJ1-3
cdr3_nt: TGTGCCAGCAGGGAGCAGGGAATCGGGGAGCTGTTTTTT; cdr3_aa: CASREQGIGELFF; clone_size: few; d_call: .; v_call: TRBV2; j_call: TRBJ2-2
cdr3_nt: TGCGCCAGCAGCCAGTACCCGGAGACAGATACGCAGTATTTT; cdr3_aa: CASSQYPETDTQYF; clone_size: few; d_call: .; v_call: TRBV4-1; j_call: TRBJ2-3
cdr3_nt: TGTGCCTGGGCTGGACGCACTGAAGCTTTCTTT; cdr3_aa: CAWAGRTEAFF; clone_size: .; d_call: .; v_call: TRBV30; j_call: TRBJ1-1
cdr3_nt: TGTGCCAGCAGCATCGGACAGGCCTATGGCTACACCTTC; cdr3_aa: CASSIGQAYGYTF; clone_size: few; d_call: TRBD1; v_call: TRBV5-4; j_call: TRBJ1-2
cdr3_nt: TGTGCCAGCAGCCCCGGGACTAGCGGATATAATACGCAGTATTTT; cdr3_aa: CASSPGTSGYNTQYF; clone_size: .; d_call: TRBD2; v_call: TRBV14; j_call: TRBJ2-3
cdr3_nt: TGTGCCAGCAGCCCTCTAGCGGGGGGGCCGGGAAATACGCAGTATTTT; cdr3_aa: CASSPLAGGPGNTQYF; clone_size: .; d_call: TRBD2; v_call: TRBV7-2; j_call: TRBJ2-3
cdr3_nt: TGTGCCAGCAGCTTAGGGGCCTCCACAGGGCTTCAGCCCCAGCATTTT; cdr3_aa: CASSLGASTGLQPQHF; clone_size: .; d_call: .; v_call: TRBV7-9; j_call: TRBJ1-5
cdr3_nt: TGCGCCAGCAGCTTGGAACCGGGGACCCAGTACTTC; cdr3_aa: CASSLEPGTQYF; clone_size: .; d_call: .; v_call: TRBV5-1; j_call: TRBJ2-5
cdr3_nt: TGTGCCAGCAGCTTAGCGAGGCAGGGCCCACAAGAGACCCAGTACTTC; cdr3_aa: CASSLARQGPQETQYF; clone_size: few; d_call: .; v_call: TRBV7-2; j_call: TRBJ2-5
cdr3_nt: TGCGCCAGCAGCTTGGGAATCTTGGCGGGCTACACAGATACGCAGTATTTT; cdr3_aa: CASSLGILAGYTDTQYF; clone_size: few; d_call: .; v_call: TRBV5-1; j_call: TRBJ2-3
cdr3_nt: TGCGCCAGCAGCGGAACAGGACAAGAGACCCAGTACTTC; cdr3_aa: CASSGTGQETQYF; clone_size: few; d_call: .; v_call: TRBV5-1; j_call: TRBJ2-5
cdr3_nt: TGTGCCAGCAGGAAACAGGGCGAAAGCTCCTACGAGCAGTACTTC; cdr3_aa: CASRKQGESSYEQYF; clone_size: .; d_call: .; v_call: TRBV6-6; j_call: TRBJ2-7